This T cell receptor beta chain was sequenced during a study of cytomegalovirus exposure and HLA in healthy donors. PCR employed 60 Vbeta and 13 Jbeta primers. Libraries were prepared by immunoSEQ multiplex PCR; TCRdb keeps only in-frame clonotypes and omits some of them. The sample consists of about 210,000 clones, roughly 80% of them appearing once. In its sample, this clone was seen a few times. The V and J ends lost 4 bases and 1 base, in that order; junction bases with no gene match: 13. This CDR3 has 19 amino acids. Germline V gives CDR1 MNHNS, CDR2 SASEGT. Source material: PBMCs. The TCR was taken from a man under 40 in good health and CMV-seronegative. V is TRBV6-1 and J is TRBJ1-5; TRBD1 matches at 10 bases. The CDR3 nucleotides are TGTGCCAGCAGTGGGGTTAGGGGGACAGGGGCAGGGAGCAATCAGCCCCAGCATTTT. Amino acid sequence: CASSGVRGTGAGSNQPQHF.